The sequence of this T cell receptor beta chain was determined in a study of neurological immune-mediated disorders. Study-wide findings and caveats: Sharing of CDR3 amino acid sequences among expanded clones across subjects was absent, suggesting private repertoires in all groups. The most TCR clonal expansion was seen in HTLV-1-associated myelopathy, and the least was seen in multiple sclerosis, which fell below healthy controls.

This clonotype occurred many times. The antigen is undetermined. PBMCs numbering 2 million and stored at -80 C yielded the unsorted libraries. The method for making cDNA was 5'RACE, and it used 10-nucleotide random UMIs. From the 5' RACE reads, TCRdb called clonotypes with MiXCR, one entry per CDR3 protein. This table holds around 83,000 distinct CDR3 sequences, 12% to 15% found once. The TCR comes from a woman aged 45-65 years in good health. The sample comprised PBMCs.

The CDR3 DNA follows: TGTGCCAGCAGCTTGGGGGACTACAATGAGCAGTTCTTC. As protein: CASSLGDYNEQFF. The V and J genes are TRBV7-3 and TRBJ2-1; tentatively, D is TRBD1 or TRBD2 (5 bases each). Germline values: CDR1 SGHTA, CDR2 FQGTGA. V gave up 3 bases and J gave up 3 bases, with 6 bases separating them. The CDR3 length is 13 residues.